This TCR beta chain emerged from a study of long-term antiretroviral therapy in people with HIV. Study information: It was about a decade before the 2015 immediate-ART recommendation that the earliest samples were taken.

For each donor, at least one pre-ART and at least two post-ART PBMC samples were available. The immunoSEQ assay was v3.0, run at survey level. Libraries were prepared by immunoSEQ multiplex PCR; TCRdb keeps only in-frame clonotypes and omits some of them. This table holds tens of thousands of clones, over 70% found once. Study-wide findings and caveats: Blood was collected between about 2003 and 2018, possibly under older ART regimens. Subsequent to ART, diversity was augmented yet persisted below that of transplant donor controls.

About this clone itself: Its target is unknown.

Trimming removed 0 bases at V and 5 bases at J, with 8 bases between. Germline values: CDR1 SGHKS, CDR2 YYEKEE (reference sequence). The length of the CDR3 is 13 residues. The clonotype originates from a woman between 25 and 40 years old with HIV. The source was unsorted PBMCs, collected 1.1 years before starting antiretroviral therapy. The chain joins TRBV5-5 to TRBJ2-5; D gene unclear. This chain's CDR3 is CASSLERFETQYF. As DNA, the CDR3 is TGTGCCAGCAGCTTGGAACGCTTCGAGACCCAGTACTTC. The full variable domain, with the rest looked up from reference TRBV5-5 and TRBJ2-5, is DAGVTQSPTHLIKTRGQQVTLRCSPISGHKSVSWYQQVLGQGPQFIFQYYEKEERGRGNFPDRFSARQFPNYSSELNVNALLLGDSALYLCASSLERFETQYFGPGTRLLVL.